This entry lists 12 T cell receptor beta chains sequenced from one sample in a study of blood T cell repertoires in COVID-19. Sequenced by immunoSEQ multiplex PCR; TCRdb stores in-frame clones only, minus some. The sample yields about 170,000 clones, 80% to 90% seen once. The specimen was peripheral blood. Receptors were obtained from a man younger than 35 with active or convalescent COVID-19.

The gene calls are TRBV7-9 and TRBJ2-7; perhaps TRBD1 as D (6 bases). The CDR3 spans 15 residues. Germline V gene data show CDR1 as SEHNR and CDR2 as FQNEAQ (reference sequence). Trimming shortened V by 4 bases and J by 3 bases, and 16 bases separated the two germline ends. The DNA of the CDR3 is TGTGCCAGCAGCTCGACCCGGACAGATCGCTACGAGCAGTACGTC. Its protein is CASSSTRTDRYEQYV.

The rearrangement uses TRBV15 and TRBJ1-1, with 7 bases lining up with TRBD1. The CDR3 consists of 13 residues. Trimming took 0 bases from V and 11 from J; bases not matched to a gene: 6. Germline assignment: CDR1 LNHNV and CDR2 YYDKDF (reference sequence). The CDR3 DNA is TGTGCCACCAGCAGAGATACCCAGGGACAGGCTTTCTTT. Translating it yields CATSRDTQGQAFF.

The chain combines TRBV11-3 with TRBJ1-4, with 9 nucleotides matching TRBD1. Trimming cost V 4 bases and J 7 bases; bases outside gene matches: 10. CDR1 and CDR2 from the germline V gene are SGHNT and YENEEA. The CDR3 is 16 residues long. The CDR3 sequence is CASSSPVWTGVEKLFF. For the CDR3, the DNA is TGTGCCAGCAGCTCCCCCGTTTGGACAGGGGTTGAAAAACTGTTTTTT.

This clone was observed a few times. V usage is TRBV11-1 and J usage is TRBJ2-2, with D possibly TRBD1 on 5 matching bases. Trimming took off 0 bases at V and 4 bases at J, with 9 bases between the two ends. Germline V lookup: CDR1 SGHAT, CDR2 FQDESV (reference sequence). This CDR3 comprises 15 residues. The CDR3 reads CASSLAAGSTGELFF. The CDR3 DNA follows: TGTGCCAGCAGCTTAGCGGCAGGGTCCACCGGGGAGCTGTTTTTT.

The V and J genes are TRBV4-1 and TRBJ2-1; D call uncertain. Trimming cost V 4 bases and J 3 bases, with 13 bases left between them. The germline V gene has CDR1 MGHRA and CDR2 YSYEKL. The CDR3 extends over 15 amino acids. CDR3 nucleotides: TGCGCCAGCAGCCCCTGGCAGGCAGACTACAATGAGCAGTTCTTC. This codes for CASSPWQADYNEQFF.

For this clone: A junction end diverges from the germline sequence, so it may reflect a read error. This chain joins TRBV28 and TRBJ2-5; weak D call: TRBD2 (6 bases). This CDR3 has 14 amino acids. The germline CDR1 and CDR2 sequences are MDHEN and SYDVKM. Here the CDR3 reads CASSLEGVRESQYF. The DNA of the CDR3 is TGTGCCAGCAGTTTAGAAGGGGTCCGGGAGAGCCAGTACTTC.

The chain carries TRBV7-6 and TRBJ1-1; 7 bases fit TRBD1. The germline CDR1 and CDR2 sequences are SGHVS and FNYEAQ. Losses at the gene ends were 5 bases for V and 0 bases for J; bases not matched to a gene: 6. This CDR3 has 15 residues. CDR3 sequence reads: CASSPTGQMNTEAFF. In DNA, the CDR3 is TGTGCCAGCAGCCCAACGGGACAGATGAACACTGAAGCTTTCTTT.

The chain links TRBV19 to TRBJ1-2; 7 bases agree with TRBD1. CDR1 is LNHDA, CDR2 SQIVND, per germline (reference sequence). V was clipped by 6 bases and J by 3 bases; unmatched bases: 7. The CDR3 has 14 amino acids. The CDR3 spells CASSKGAQDYGYTF. The CDR3 DNA reads TGTGCCAGTAGCAAGGGGGCGCAGGACTATGGCTACACCTTC.

The rearrangement joins TRBV28 to TRBJ1-6; no clear D. V was clipped by 5 bases and J by 12 bases, with 20 bases between them. The germline CDR1 and CDR2 sequences are MDHEN and SYDVKM. This CDR3 has 15 residues. In DNA form, the CDR3 reads TGTGCCAGCAGTCCCTCCAACTACCCACTTTTACCCCTCCACTTT. This gives the protein CASSPSNYPLLPLHF.

The chain employs TRBV3-1 (or the pseudogene TRBV3-2) and TRBJ2-5; D is ambiguous. The CDR3 sequence is 13 residues long. Trimming left V 6 bases short and J 5 bases short, with 13 bases between. Germline loops: CDR1 LGHDT, CDR2 YNNKEL (reference sequence). In DNA, the CDR3 is TGTGCCAGCAGTCTCGACATATGGGAGACCCAGTACTTC. It yields the protein CASSLDIWETQYF.

This chain joins TRBV6-5 and TRBJ1-5; possibly TRBD1 for D (5 bases). The CDR3 loop spans 15 amino acids. Germline lookup yields CDR1 MNHEY and CDR2 SVGAGI. V was cut by 8 bases and J by 0 bases, with 14 bases left in between. The CDR3 sequence is CASLYGGDSNQPQHF. The CDR3 region has the DNA TGTGCCAGCCTCTACGGGGGAGATAGCAATCAGCCCCAGCATTTT.

The chain has TRBV7-2 and TRBJ2-3; unclear D gene. Germline CDR1 and CDR2: SGHTA and FQGNSA. The CDR3 loop spans 14 amino acids. Trimming left V 2 bases short and J 3 bases short, with 9 bases between. The CDR3 coding sequence is TGTGCCAGCAGCTTAACTCTCTATACAGATACGCAGTATTTT. Translation: CASSLTLYTDTQYF.